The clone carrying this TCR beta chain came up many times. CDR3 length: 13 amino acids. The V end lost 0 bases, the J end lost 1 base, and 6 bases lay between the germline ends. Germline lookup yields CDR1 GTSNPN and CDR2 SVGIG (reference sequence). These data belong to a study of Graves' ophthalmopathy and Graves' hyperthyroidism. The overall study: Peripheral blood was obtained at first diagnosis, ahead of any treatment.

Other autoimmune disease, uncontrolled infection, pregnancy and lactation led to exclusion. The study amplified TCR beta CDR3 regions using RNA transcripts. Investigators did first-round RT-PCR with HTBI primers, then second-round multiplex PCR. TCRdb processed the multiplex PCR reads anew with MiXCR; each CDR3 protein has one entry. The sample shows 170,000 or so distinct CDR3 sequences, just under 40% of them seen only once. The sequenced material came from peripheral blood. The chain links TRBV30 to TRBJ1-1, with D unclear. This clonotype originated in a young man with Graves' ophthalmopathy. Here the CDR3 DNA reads TGTGCCTGGAGTGTAACGGAGAACACTGAAGCTTTCTTT. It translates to CAWSVTENTEAFF.